The TCR beta chain described here comes from a study of T cells after yellow fever vaccination. Findings of the study overall: Re-detected after boosting: most primary clones, 96% of CD4 and around 86% of CD8.

CDR1 WNHNN and CDR2 SYGVQD come from the germline V gene (reference sequence). This CDR3 has 15 residues. V was clipped by 4 bases and J by 8 bases; unmatched bases: 7. Comments on this clonotype: What it binds is not known. A much larger clonotype is one base distant, so this may be a read error.

TCRdb called the 5' RACE reads again in MiXCR, with one record for every CDR3 protein. In the table there are 200,000 to 250,000 distinct CDR3 sequences, about 7% of which are singletons. The chain carries TRBV10-1 and TRBJ2-1, with 11 bases aligning to TRBD2. The sequencing used CD4+ T cells sorted from PBMCs, collected 15 days after the yellow fever booster vaccination. The sequence derives from a man under 40 who received the YFV17D yellow fever vaccine. The CDR3 loop reads CASSGGTSGRDEQFF. The CDR3 region has the DNA TGCGCCAGCAGTGGCGGGACTAGCGGCAGAGATGAGCAGTTCTTC.